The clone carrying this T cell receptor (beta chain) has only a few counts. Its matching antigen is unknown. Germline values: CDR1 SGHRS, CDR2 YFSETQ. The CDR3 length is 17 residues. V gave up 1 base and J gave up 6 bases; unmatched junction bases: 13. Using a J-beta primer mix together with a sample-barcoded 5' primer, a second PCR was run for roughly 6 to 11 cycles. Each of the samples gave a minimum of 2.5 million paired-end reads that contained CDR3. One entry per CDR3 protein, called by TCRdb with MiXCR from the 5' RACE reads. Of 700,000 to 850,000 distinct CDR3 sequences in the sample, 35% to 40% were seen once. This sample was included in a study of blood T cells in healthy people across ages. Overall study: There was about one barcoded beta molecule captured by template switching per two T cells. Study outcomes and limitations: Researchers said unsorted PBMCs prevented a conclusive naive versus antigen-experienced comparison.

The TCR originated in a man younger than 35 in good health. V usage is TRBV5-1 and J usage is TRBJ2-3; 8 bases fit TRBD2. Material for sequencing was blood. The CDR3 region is CASSLKSSGYIMDTQYF. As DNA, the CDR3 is TGCGCCAGCAGCTTGAAGTCTAGCGGGTATATCATGGATACGCAGTATTTT. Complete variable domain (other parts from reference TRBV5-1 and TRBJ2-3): KAGVTQTPRYLIKTRGQQVTLSCSPISGHRSVSWYQQTPGQGLQFLFEYFSETQRNKGNFPGRFSGRQFSNSRSEMNVSTLELGDSALYLCASSLKSSGYIMDTQYFGPGTRLTVL.